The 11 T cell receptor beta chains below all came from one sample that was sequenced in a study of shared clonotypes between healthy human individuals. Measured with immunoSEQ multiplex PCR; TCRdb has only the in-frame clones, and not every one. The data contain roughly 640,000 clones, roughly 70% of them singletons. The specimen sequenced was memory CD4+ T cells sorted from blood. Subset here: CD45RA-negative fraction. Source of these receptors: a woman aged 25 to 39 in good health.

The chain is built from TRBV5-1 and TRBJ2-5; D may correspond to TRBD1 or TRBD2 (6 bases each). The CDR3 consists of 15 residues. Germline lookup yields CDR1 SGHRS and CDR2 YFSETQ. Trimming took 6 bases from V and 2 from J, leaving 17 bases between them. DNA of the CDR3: TGCGCCAGCACGGCGAACGGGGGACATCAAGAGACCCAGTACTTC. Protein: CASTANGGHQETQYF.

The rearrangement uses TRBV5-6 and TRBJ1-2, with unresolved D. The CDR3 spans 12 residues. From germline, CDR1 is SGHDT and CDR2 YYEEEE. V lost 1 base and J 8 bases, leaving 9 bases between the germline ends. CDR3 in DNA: TGTGCCAGCAGCTTGAACCCCAGGGGCTACACCTTC. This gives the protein CASSLNPRGYTF.

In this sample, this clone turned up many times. CDR3 nucleotides: TGTGCCAGCAGCCAAGAGGTAGTTCCTAGCGGGAAAAGCAATGAGCAGTTCTTC. Its protein is CASSQEVVPSGKSNEQFF. V usage is TRBV14 and J usage is TRBJ2-1; the match to TRBD2 covers 9 bases. The germline CDR1 and CDR2 sequences are SGHDN and FVKESK. The CDR3 sequence is 18 residues long. V was clipped by 0 bases and J by 6 bases; unmatched bases: 12.

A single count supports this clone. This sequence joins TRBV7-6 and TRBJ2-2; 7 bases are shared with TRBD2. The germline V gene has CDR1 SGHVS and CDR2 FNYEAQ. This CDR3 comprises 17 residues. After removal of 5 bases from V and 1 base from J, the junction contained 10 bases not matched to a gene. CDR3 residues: CASSGRLTSRNTGELFF. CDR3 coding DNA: TGTGCCAGCAGCGGGCGCCTGACTAGCAGGAACACCGGGGAGCTGTTTTTT.

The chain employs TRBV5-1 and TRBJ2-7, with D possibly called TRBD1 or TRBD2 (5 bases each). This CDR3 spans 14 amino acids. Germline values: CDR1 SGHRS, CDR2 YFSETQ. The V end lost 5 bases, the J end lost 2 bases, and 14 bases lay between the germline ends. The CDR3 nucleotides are TGCGCCAGCAGGGGACGGGCGGATACCTACGAGCAGTACTTC. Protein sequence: CASRGRADTYEQYF.

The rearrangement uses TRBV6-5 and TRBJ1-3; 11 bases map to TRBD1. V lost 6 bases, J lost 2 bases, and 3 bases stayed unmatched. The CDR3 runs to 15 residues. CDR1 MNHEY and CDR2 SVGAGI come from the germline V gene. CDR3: CASRGTGGPGNTIYF. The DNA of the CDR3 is TGTGCCAGCAGGGGGACAGGGGGACCTGGAAACACCATATATTTT.

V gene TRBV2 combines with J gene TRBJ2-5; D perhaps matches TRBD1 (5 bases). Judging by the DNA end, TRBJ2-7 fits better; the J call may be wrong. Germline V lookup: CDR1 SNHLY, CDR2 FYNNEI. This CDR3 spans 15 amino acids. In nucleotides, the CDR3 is TGTGCCAGTCCAGGAAGGGGCGCATCCGACTACGAGCAGTACTTC. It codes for CASPGRGASDYEQYF.

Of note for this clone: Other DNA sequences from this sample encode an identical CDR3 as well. The CDR3 nucleotides are TGTGCCAGCAGCTTAGGGTCAACGGGCAATCAGCCCCAGCATTTT. Its translation: CASSLGSTGNQPQHF. V is TRBV7-2 and J is TRBJ1-5; D remains ambiguous. CDR1 and CDR2 from the germline V gene are SGHTA and FQGNSA. This CDR3 contains 15 residues. Trimming pared 1 base from V and 2 bases from J, leaving 9 bases between.

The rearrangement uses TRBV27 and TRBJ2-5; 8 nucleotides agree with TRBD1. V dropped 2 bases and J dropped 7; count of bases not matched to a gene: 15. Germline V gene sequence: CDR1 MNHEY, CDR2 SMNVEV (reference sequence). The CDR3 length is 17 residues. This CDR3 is CASSLGTGGPLGGTQYF. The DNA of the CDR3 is TGTGCCAGCAGTTTAGGGACAGGCGGACCCCTAGGGGGGACCCAGTACTTC.

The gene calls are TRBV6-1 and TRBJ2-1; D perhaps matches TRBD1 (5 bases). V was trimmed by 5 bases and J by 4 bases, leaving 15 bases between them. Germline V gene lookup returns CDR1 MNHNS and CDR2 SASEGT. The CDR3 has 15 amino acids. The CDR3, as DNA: TGTGCCAGCAGTCCCGGACACCGAATGTACAATGAGCAGTTCTTC. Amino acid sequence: CASSPGHRMYNEQFF.

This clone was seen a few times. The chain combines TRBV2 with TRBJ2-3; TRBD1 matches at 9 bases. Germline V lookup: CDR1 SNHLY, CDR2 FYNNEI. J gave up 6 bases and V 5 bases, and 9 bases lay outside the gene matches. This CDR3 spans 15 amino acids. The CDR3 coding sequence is TGTGCCAGCAGTTTAAGGACAGGGGAAGTCGATACGCAGTATTTT. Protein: CASSLRTGEVDTQYF.